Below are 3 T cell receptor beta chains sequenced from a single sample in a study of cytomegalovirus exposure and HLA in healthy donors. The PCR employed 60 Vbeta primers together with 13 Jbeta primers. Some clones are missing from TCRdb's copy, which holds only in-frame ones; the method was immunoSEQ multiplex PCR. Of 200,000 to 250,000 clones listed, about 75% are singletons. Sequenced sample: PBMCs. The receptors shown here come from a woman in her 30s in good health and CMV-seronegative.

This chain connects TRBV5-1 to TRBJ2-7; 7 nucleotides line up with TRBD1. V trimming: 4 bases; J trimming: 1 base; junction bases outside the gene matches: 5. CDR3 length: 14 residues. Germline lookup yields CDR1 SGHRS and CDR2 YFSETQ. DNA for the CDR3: TGCGCCAGCAGCGCACTACAGGGGTCCTACGAGCAGTACTTC. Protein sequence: CASSALQGSYEQYF.

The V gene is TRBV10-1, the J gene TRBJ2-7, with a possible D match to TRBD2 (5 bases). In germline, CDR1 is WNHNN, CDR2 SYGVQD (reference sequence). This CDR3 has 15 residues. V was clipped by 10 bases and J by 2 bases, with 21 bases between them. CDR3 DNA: TGCGCCACTAGCCCGAAACAGAACCCTACCTACGAGCAGTACTTC. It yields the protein CATSPKQNPTYEQYF.

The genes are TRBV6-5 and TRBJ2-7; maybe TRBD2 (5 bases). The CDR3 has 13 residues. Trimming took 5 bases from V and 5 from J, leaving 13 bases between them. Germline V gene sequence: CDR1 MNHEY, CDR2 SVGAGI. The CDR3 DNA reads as TGTGCCAGCAGTCCACGAGGGTACCACGAGCAGTACTTC. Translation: CASSPRGYHEQYF.